The 22 T cell receptor beta chains in this list originate from one sample, sequenced in a study of cytomegalovirus exposure and HLA in healthy donors. The PCR employed 60 Vbeta primers together with 13 Jbeta primers. Assay: immunoSEQ multiplex PCR; the TCRdb copy retains only in-frame clones and omits some. Of some 150,000 clones in the sample, about 64% were seen once. Material for sequencing was PBMCs. The receptors here all came from an older woman in good health and CMV-seropositive.

This chain links TRBV5-1 with TRBJ2-1; D may be TRBD1 (6 bases). The CDR3 totals 14 residues. Trimming left V 1 base short and J 5 bases short, with 10 bases between. In germline, CDR1 is SGHRS, CDR2 YFSETQ. The CDR3 DNA is TGCGCCAGCAGCTTGAAGGGACAAGACAATGAGCAGTTCTTC. Amino acid sequence: CASSLKGQDNEQFF.

A note on this clone: Other DNA sequences from this sample encode an identical CDR3 as well. This chain joins TRBV6-6 and TRBJ2-2, with 8 bases aligning to TRBD2. The germline V gene has CDR1 MNHNY and CDR2 SVGAGI (reference sequence). V lost 2 bases, J lost 6 bases, and 5 bases stayed unmatched. The CDR3 runs to 15 residues. CDR3 coding DNA: TGTGCCAGCAGTTACGGGACGGGAGGGGCCGGGGAGCTGTTTTTT. It is translated as CASSYGTGGAGELFF.

In its sample, this clone was seen once. This sequence joins TRBV7-2 and TRBJ2-2; possibly TRBD1 for D (6 bases). Deletions cut 1 base from V and 6 bases from J, with 9 bases between. This CDR3 is built from 14 residues. The germline gives CDR1 SGHTA, CDR2 FQGNSA. CDR3 nucleotides: TGTGCCAGCAGCTTAGTGAAGGGGGCCGGGGAGCTGTTTTTT. Translation: CASSLVKGAGELFF.

The chain carries TRBV28 and TRBJ1-1; perhaps TRBD1 as D (6 bases). Germline CDR1 MDHEN, CDR2 SYDVKM. V dropped 5 bases and J dropped 0 bases, with 16 bases sitting between them. The CDR3 is made up of 16 amino acids. The CDR3, as DNA: TGTGCCAGCAGTCCCGCATCGACAGGAATGAACACTGAAGCTTTCTTT. It translates to CASSPASTGMNTEAFF.

V and J are TRBV19 and TRBJ2-6; D might be TRBD1 (5 bases). The CDR3 spans 14 residues. Germline V lookup: CDR1 LNHDA, CDR2 SQIVND (reference sequence). The germline V and J ends were trimmed by 8 bases and 0 bases, with 8 bases remaining between them. The CDR3 DNA is TGTGCCAGTGCCCAGGGCTCTGGGGCCAACGTCCTGACTTTC. This gives the protein CASAQGSGANVLTF.

In its sample, this clone was seen a few times. The chain recombines TRBV2 with TRBJ1-4; TRBD1 matches 10 bases. V was pared by 4 bases and J by 5 bases, with 1 base of the junction left unmatched. The CDR3 is 14 amino acids. Per the germline V gene, CDR1 is SNHLY and CDR2 is FYNNEI. CDR3 nucleotides: TGTGCCAGCAGTGGGGGACAGGGGAATGAAAAACTGTTTTTT. Translating gives CASSGGQGNEKLFF.

The chain joins TRBV5-4 to TRBJ2-7; 12 bases fit TRBD1. The germline V gene encodes CDR1 SGHNT and CDR2 YYREEE (reference sequence). The CDR3 is 14 amino acids. The ends lost 4 bases at V and 6 bases at J; junction bases unmatched: 5. For the CDR3, the DNA is TGTGCCAGCAGCCTCTGGGGACAGGGGGCCGAGCAGTACTTC. It yields the protein CASSLWGQGAEQYF.

The CDR3 DNA reads as TGTGCCTGGAGTCTAAAGACAGGGCCCCCCTACGAGCAGTACTTC. It is translated as CAWSLKTGPPYEQYF. The rearrangement links TRBV30 to TRBJ2-7; the match to TRBD1 covers 7 bases. The CDR3 sequence is 15 residues long. CDR1 GTSNPN and CDR2 SVGIG come from the germline V gene (reference sequence). Trimming at V came to 2 bases and at J to 2 bases, leaving 9 bases not matched to a gene.

This clone was picked up one time. V is TRBV10-3 and J is TRBJ2-5; 14 nucleotides match TRBD2. Germline CDR1 and CDR2: ENHRY and SYGVKD. The CDR3 has 15 amino acids. Trimming at V came to 6 bases and at J to 4 bases, leaving 4 bases not matched to a gene. The CDR3 loop is CAISPGLAGVETQYF. The CDR3 nucleotides read TGTGCCATCAGCCCGGGACTAGCGGGAGTAGAGACCCAGTACTTC.

The chain links TRBV28 to TRBJ2-1; D gene unclear. This CDR3 has 13 residues. V dropped 2 bases and J dropped 3 bases, with 5 bases sitting between them. Germline loops: CDR1 MDHEN, CDR2 SYDVKM. CDR3 in amino acids: CASSLPGYNEQFF. CDR3 coding DNA: TGTGCCAGCAGTTTACCAGGCTACAATGAGCAGTTCTTC.

The CDR3 nucleotides are TGCAGCGTTGACTCGGGAGACGGGCAGTACTTC. Translated, it gives CSVDSGDGQYF. The J gene is TRBJ2-7, the V gene TRBV29-1, with D tentatively TRBD2 (6 bases). Trimming stripped 3 bases from V and 9 bases from J, with 12 bases between. The CDR3 totals 11 residues. Germline loops: CDR1 SQVTM, CDR2 ANQGSEA.

The DNA for the CDR3 is TGCGCCAGCAGCCAAGACTTCCCAGAGGGTGGCTACACCTTC. Its protein is CASSQDFPEGGYTF. V and J are TRBV4-3 and TRBJ1-2; D remains ambiguous. The germline V gene encodes CDR1 LGHNA and CDR2 YSLEER. The V end was cut by 0 bases, the J end by 7 bases, with 12 bases between. The CDR3 is 14 residues long.

V and J are TRBV27 and TRBJ2-2; 7 bases map to TRBD1. The CDR3 sequence is 17 residues long. After removal of 8 bases from V and 5 bases from J, the junction contained 17 bases not matched to a gene. Germline lookup yields CDR1 MNHEY and CDR2 SMNVEV (reference sequence). CDR3 nucleotides: TGTGCCAGCCGCCGACAGGGACCCCTCGATTGGACCGGGGAGCTGTTTTTT. This sequence encodes CASRRQGPLDWTGELFF.

The rearrangement joins TRBV6-1 to TRBJ2-1; 11 positions agree with TRBD2. V was clipped by 8 bases and J by 7 bases; unmatched bases: 7. Germline V lookup: CDR1 MNHNS, CDR2 SASEGT. This CDR3 region has 14 residues. The CDR3 here is CASCGLAGVNEQFF. Written as DNA, the CDR3 is TGTGCCAGCTGTGGACTAGCGGGTGTGAATGAGCAGTTCTTC.

In the case of this clone: A junction end diverges from the germline sequence, so it may reflect a read error. This sequence joins TRBV7-7 and TRBJ2-7; D gene unclear. The germline V gene encodes CDR1 SSHAT and CDR2 FNYEAQ (reference sequence). The CDR3 has 17 residues. CDR3 DNA: TGTGCTAGCAGCTTAGTAACTCGAACTGCATATTCCTACGAGCAGTACTTC. Protein sequence: CASSLVTRTAYSYEQYF.

J is TRBJ2-5 and V is TRBV7-2; no reliable D call. Trimming left V 5 bases short and J 4 bases short, with 8 bases between. Germline V gene sequence: CDR1 SGHTA, CDR2 FQGNSA. The CDR3 length is 12 residues. CDR3 nucleotides: TGTGCCAGCAGCCGAGTGTTAGAGACCCAGTACTTC. Translated: CASSRVLETQYF. Together with reference TRBV7-2 and TRBJ2-5, the CDR3 gives the full variable domain: GAGVSQSPSNKVTEKGKDVELRCDPISGHTALYWYRQSLGQGLEFLIYFQGNSAPDKSGLPSDRFSAERTGGSVSTLTIQRTQQEDSAVYLCASSRVLETQYFGPGTRLLVL.

The chain combines TRBV4-2 with TRBJ2-1, with TRBD1 matching 7 bases. The CDR3 totals 15 residues. The trim removed 1 base at V and 5 bases at J, leaving 5 bases unmatched. CDR1 LGHNA and CDR2 YNFKEQ come from the germline V gene. The CDR3: CASSQGRGQDNEQFF. CDR3 nucleotide sequence: TGTGCCAGCAGCCAAGGAAGGGGGCAGGACAATGAGCAGTTCTTC.

This chain joins TRBV2 and TRBJ2-5; 8 nucleotides agree with TRBD1. The DNA end lines up better with TRBJ2-7; the J call may be wrong. Germline lookup yields CDR1 SNHLY and CDR2 FYNNEI. This CDR3 spans 14 amino acids. For the CDR3, the DNA is TGTGCCAGCAGCCTGGACAGGGCTCTCTACGAGCAGTACTTC. As protein: CASSLDRALYEQYF.

This clone was seen only once. V usage is TRBV4-1 and J usage is TRBJ2-7; possible D gene TRBD2, 5 bases. Between the trimmed V and J ends, which lost 5 bases and 6 bases, there was a span of 14 bases. The CDR3 has 13 amino acids. The germline CDR1 and CDR2 sequences are MGHRA and YSYEKL. The CDR3 DNA follows: TGCGCCAGCAGCGGTAGTCCGGGAAGCGAGCAGTACTTC. The encoded protein is CASSGSPGSEQYF.

CDR3 residues: CASITGTGSEKLFF. Here the CDR3 DNA reads TGTGCCAGCATCACCGGGACAGGGAGTGAAAAACTGTTTTTT. V usage is TRBV6-6 and J usage is TRBJ1-4, with 9 bases lining up with TRBD1. The CDR3 runs to 14 residues. In germline, CDR1 is MNHNY, CDR2 SVGAGI (reference sequence). Trimming removed 7 bases from V and 7 bases from J; junction bases left unmatched: 7.

This clone has more than one count but fewer than ten. The chain joins TRBV10-3 to TRBJ2-3; 9 positions agree with TRBD2. Per germline, CDR1 ENHRY and CDR2 SYGVKD. Trimming took 3 bases from V and 2 from J; bases not matched to a gene: 12. The CDR3 has 18 amino acids. The CDR3 here is CAISDNAHSGRTTDTQYF. Here the CDR3 DNA reads TGTGCCATCAGTGACAACGCCCATAGCGGGAGAACCACAGATACGCAGTATTTT.

CDR3 sequence (DNA): TGTGCCAGCAGCCCGGACAGGGGGGTAGGCTACACCTTC. Its translation is CASSPDRGVGYTF. V is TRBV7-9 and J is TRBJ1-2, with TRBD1 matching over 10 bases. Germline CDR1 is SEHNR and CDR2 is FQNEAQ (reference sequence). V shed 5 bases, J shed 8 bases, and the junction held 5 bases outside the gene matches. The CDR3 loop spans 13 amino acids.